A selection of T cell receptor beta chains follows, all from one sample in a study of blood T cell repertoires in COVID-19. Libraries were prepared by immunoSEQ multiplex PCR; TCRdb keeps only in-frame clonotypes and omits some of them. The data show roughly 440,000 clones, with around 88% seen just once and over 10% held by the top ten. The specimen sequenced was peripheral blood. These receptors all stem from a woman aged 45-65 years with COVID-19, enrolled during active disease. Each CDR3 is given with its conserved first and last residue. Fields, in order: D gene, clone size, J gene, V gene, CDR3 protein, CDR3 DNA. The D gene is left open where the match is weak. The size of a clone is reported for some rows only, either as once, few or many, or as a class for expanded clones.

>.|.|TRBJ2-1|TRBV12-5
CASGFGDSVREQFF
TGTGCTAGTGGTTTCGGGGACTCCGTCCGCGAGCAGTTCTTC
>.|once|TRBJ1-5|TRBV19
CATWDIMDSNQPQHF
TGTGCCACCTGGGACATAATGGATAGCAATCAGCCCCAGCATTTT
>.|.|TRBJ1-2|TRBV5-1
CASSPGPSGGYTF
TGCGCCAGCAGTCCTGGGCCCTCGGGGGGCTACACCTTC
>.|.|TRBJ2-3|TRBV4-1
CASSQDHPRPDTQYF
TGCGCCAGCAGCCAAGATCACCCGCGCCCCGATACGCAGTATTTT
>.|.|TRBJ1-4|TRBV7-8
CASSSLTSAPNEKLFF
TGTGCCAGCAGCTCCCTGACCAGCGCCCCTAATGAAAAACTGTTTTTT
>.|.|TRBJ1-6|TRBV5-1
CASSLGRDSPLHF
TGCGCCAGCAGCTTGGGCAGGGATTCACCCCTCCACTTT
>TRBD1|.|TRBJ1-1|TRBV19
CASRPWGDRGDTEAFF
TGTGCCAGTAGGCCTTGGGGGGACAGGGGTGACACTGAAGCTTTCTTT
>.|few|TRBJ1-2|TRBV10-3
CAISDLERGYTF
TGTGCCATCAGTGATTTAGAGCGTGGCTACACCTTC
>TRBD2|.|TRBJ2-5|TRBV2
CASRGLAEYF
TGTGCCAGCCGCGGACTAGCCGAGTACTTC
>TRBD2|.|TRBJ2-3|TRBV5-1
CASRPGGLDTDTQYF
TGCGCCAGCAGACCGGGGGGTCTCGACACAGATACGCAGTATTTT
>TRBD1|.|TRBJ2-5|TRBV30
CAWSPFRGRGETQYF
TGTGCCTGGAGTCCATTCAGGGGGAGAGGAGAGACCCAGTACTTC
>TRBD2|.|TRBJ2-5|TRBV6-5
CASSFSGGAEETQYF
TGTGCCAGCAGTTTTAGCGGGGGGGCGGAAGAGACCCAGTACTTC
>TRBD1|.|TRBJ2-7|TRBV7-6
CASSLAPDRGQYF
TGTGCCAGCAGCTTAGCTCCGGACAGGGGGCAGTACTTC
>.|.|TRBJ1-1|TRBV7-9
CASSFTLNTEAFF
TGTGCCAGCAGCTTCACACTGAACACTGAAGCTTTCTTT
>TRBD2|.|TRBJ2-2|TRBV6-5
CASRGGVAGELFF
TGTGCCAGCCGGGGAGGGGTGGCCGGGGAGCTGTTTTTT
>.|.|TRBJ1-2|TRBV25-1
CASSESSVGQKGYTF
TGTGCCAGCAGTGAATCGTCGGTTGGACAGAAGGGCTACACCTTC
>.|once|TRBJ1-5|TRBV6-5
CASKQGNQPQHF
TGTGCCAGCAAACAGGGAAATCAGCCCCAGCATTTT
>.|.|TRBJ1-5|TRBV12-3/TRBV12-4
CASSQDLAQHF
TGTGCCAGCAGCCAGGACTTGGCCCAGCATTTT
>.|.|TRBJ1-2|TRBV7-9
CASSLAGRVGGYGYTF
TGTGCCAGCAGCTTGGCAGGAAGGGTCGGGGGGTATGGCTACACCTTC
>TRBD1|.|TRBJ1-2|TRBV5-8
CASSLVRTGFLRGYTF
TGTGCCAGCAGCTTGGTCCGGACAGGGTTTCTTCGGGGCTACACCTTC
>TRBD1|.|TRBJ1-5|TRBV7-2
CASSLAGTVSNQPQHF
TGTGCCAGCAGCTTAGCTGGGACAGTTAGCAATCAGCCCCAGCATTTT
>.|.|TRBJ2-2|TRBV2
CASSEGQRNTGELFF
TGTGCCAGCAGCGAGGGACAAAGGAACACCGGGGAGCTGTTTTTT
>.|once|TRBJ2-3|TRBV30
CAWSVTSSSTDTQYF
TGTGCCTGGAGTGTTACTAGCTCTAGCACAGATACGCAGTATTTT
>.|.|TRBJ2-3|TRBV11-1
CASSLGQDTDTQYF
TGTGCCAGCAGCTTAGGACAAGACACAGATACGCAGTATTTT
>.|.|TRBJ1-2|TRBV5-3
CARSLTGDYGYTF
TGTGCCAGAAGCTTAACAGGAGACTATGGCTACACCTTC
>TRBD1|.|TRBJ1-2|TRBV5-1
CASSLGDRGFYGYTF
TGCGCCAGCAGCTTGGGGGACAGGGGATTCTATGGCTACACCTTC